Listed below are T cell receptor beta chains from one sample, sequenced in a study of monozygotic twins with cystic fibrosis. Libraries were prepared by immunoSEQ multiplex PCR; TCRdb keeps only in-frame clonotypes and omits some of them. The sample yields approximately 25,000 clones, more than 85% seen once. The sequencing input was blood. The receptors here all came from a girl aged 2-10 years with cystic fibrosis. The conserved cysteine and the conserved F or W are not part of the CDR3 here. Fields, in order: V gene, J gene, D gene, CDR3 protein. A D gene is named only where the DNA matches it firmly.

TRBV6-5	TRBJ2-1	-	ASSKQGNEQF
TRBV9	TRBJ1-1	-	ASSANPRLGSDTEAF
TRBV9	TRBJ2-3	TRBD2	ASSVGEGFTDTQY
TRBV6-6	TRBJ1-2	TRBD1	ASSPQGANGYT
TRBV5-1	TRBJ2-5	-	ASSFNAETQY
TRBV10-3	TRBJ1-3	-	AISDRQDSGNTIY
TRBV2	TRBJ2-5	TRBD2	ASSFDVAGGLQETQY
TRBV4-3	TRBJ2-1	TRBD2	ASSSYRSGTSDEQF
TRBV6-5	TRBJ2-3	TRBD1	ASSPGQGNTQY
TRBV18	TRBJ2-3	-	ASSPAGFTDTQY
TRBV2	TRBJ1-6	-	ASSERRRGDSPLH
TRBV7-2	TRBJ1-6	TRBD1	ASSNPMTGTNSPLH
TRBV7-2	TRBJ1-1	-	ASTPWSGNTEAF
TRBV7-9	TRBJ1-3	-	ASGLGDGNTIY
TRBV19	TRBJ1-1	-	ASTLMARGDNTEAF
TRBV2	TRBJ1-1	-	ASSDPQGLVSLNTEAF
TRBV9	TRBJ2-6	-	ASSPPRGTYSGANVLT
TRBV19	TRBJ1-4	TRBD1	ASRSGTGGSTNEKLF
TRBV5-1	TRBJ1-2	-	ASSLDGGAGYGYT
TRBV4-3	TRBJ2-7	-	ASSHTGKEQY
TRBV5-1	TRBJ1-1	TRBD1	ASSSTPTGRNTEAF
TRBV6-5	TRBJ1-5	-	ASRTNNYGQPQH
TRBV20-1	TRBJ2-2	-	SAWSTGELF
TRBV25-1	TRBJ1-6	-	ASSALNSPLH
TRBV10-1	TRBJ1-2	TRBD1	ASGGTGDSPYGYT
TRBV9	TRBJ1-2	TRBD1	ASSAGDRGPYGYT
TRBV6-5	TRBJ2-3	TRBD2	ASSPSGVSTDTQY